This T cell receptor beta chain was sequenced for a study of blood T cell repertoires in COVID-19. For the study at large: In each case, the material was cDNA or gDNA derived from T cells, B-cell-depleted T cells, or PBMCs.

Generated by immunoSEQ multiplex PCR, the TCRdb table keeps only in-frame clones and is missing some. The sample contains fewer than 200,000 clones, 80% to 90% of which appear only once. Germline V lookup: CDR1 MDHEN, CDR2 SYDVKM. Germline trimming cut 4 bases from V and 12 bases from J; bases unmatched to any gene: 10. This CDR3 is 15 amino acids long. Sequencing used PBMCs or T cells enriched from blood (not recorded which). The TCR sequence derives from a man in his fifties or sixties who had recovered from COVID-19. V is TRBV28 and J is TRBJ1-4; 11 nucleotides agree with TRBD1. The CDR3 sequence: CASSSPWTGGMELFF. Here the CDR3 DNA reads TGTGCCAGCAGTTCCCCATGGACAGGGGGCATGGAACTGTTTTTT.